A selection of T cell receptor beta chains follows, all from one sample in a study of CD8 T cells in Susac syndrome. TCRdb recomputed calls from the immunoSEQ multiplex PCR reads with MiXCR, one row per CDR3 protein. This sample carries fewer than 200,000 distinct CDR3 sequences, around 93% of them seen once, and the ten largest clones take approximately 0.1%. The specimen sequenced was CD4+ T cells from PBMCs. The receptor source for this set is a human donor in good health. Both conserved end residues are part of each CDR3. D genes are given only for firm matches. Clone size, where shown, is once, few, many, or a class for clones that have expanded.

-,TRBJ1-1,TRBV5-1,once,TGCGCCAGCAGGGGGGTCACTGAAGCTTTCTTT,CASRGVTEAFF
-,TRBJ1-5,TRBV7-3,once,TGTGCCAGCAGCTTAAAGGGGTCTTTCAATCAGCCCCAGCATTTT,CASSLKGSFNQPQHF
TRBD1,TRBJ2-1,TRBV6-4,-,TGTGCCAGCAGCCCTGACAGGGCGTACAATGAGCAGTTCTTC,CASSPDRAYNEQFF
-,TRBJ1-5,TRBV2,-,TGTGCCAGCAGTGAAGAGGTCCCTCAGACCCAGCCCCAGCATTTT,CASSEEVPQTQPQHF
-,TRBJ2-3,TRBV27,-,TGTGCCAGCAGTAGGACATTCGCAGATACGCAGTATTTT,CASSRTFADTQYF
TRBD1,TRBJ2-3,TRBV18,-,TGTGCCAGCATCCGGGACAGGGGGGCAGATACGCAGTATTTT,CASIRDRGADTQYF
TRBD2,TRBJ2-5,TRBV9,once,TGTGCCAGCAGCGCATTCCCGACTAGCGACCAAGAGACCCAGTACTTC,CASSAFPTSDQETQYF
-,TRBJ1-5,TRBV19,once,TGTGCCAGTAGTACCGGTGGGGGTAGCAATCAGCCCCAGCATTTT,CASSTGGGSNQPQHF
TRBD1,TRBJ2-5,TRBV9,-,TGTGCCAGCAGCGTAGGGGGACAGGGGGAGACCCAGTACTTC,CASSVGGQGETQYF
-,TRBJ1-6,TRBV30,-,TGTGCCTGGAGGCGACAGGATAATTCACCCCTCCACTTT,CAWRRQDNSPLHF
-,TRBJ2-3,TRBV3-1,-,TGTGCCAGCAGCCACCCGGGACAACTCACAGATACGCAGTATTTT,CASSHPGQLTDTQYF
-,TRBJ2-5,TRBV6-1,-,TGTGCCAGCAGTGAACAGGGGTTATCGCCCTTGACCCAGTACTTC,CASSEQGLSPLTQYF
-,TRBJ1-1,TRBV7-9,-,TGTGCCAGCAGCTTAGCCGGGGCGGGGAACACTGAAGCTTTCTTT,CASSLAGAGNTEAFF
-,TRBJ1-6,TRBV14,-,TGTGCCAGCAGCCACCGATCAGGGACCGTAGAAGATTCACCCCTCCACTTT,CASSHRSGTVEDSPLHF
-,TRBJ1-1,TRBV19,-,TGTGCCAGTAGGATCACAGGGAGAGGCACTGAAGCTTTCTTT,CASRITGRGTEAFF
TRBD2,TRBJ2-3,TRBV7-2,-,TGTGCCAGCAGCTCTCATGCGAAGCGGGGGTACACAGATACGCAGTATTTT,CASSSHAKRGYTDTQYF
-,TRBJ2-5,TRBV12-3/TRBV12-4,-,TGTGCCAGCAGGAGAACCGGGACCCAAGAGACCCAGTACTTC,CASRRTGTQETQYF
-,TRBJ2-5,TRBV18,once,TGTGCCAGCTCACCACAGCCGATGGGGCAAGAGACCCAGTACTTC,CASSPQPMGQETQYF
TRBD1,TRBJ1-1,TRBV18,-,TGTGCCAGCTCTCTCCGGGACAGGGCTGAAGCTTTCTTT,CASSLRDRAEAFF
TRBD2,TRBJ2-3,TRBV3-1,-,TGTGCCAGCAGCCAAAGGAGCGGGGGTACAGATACGCAGTATTTT,CASSQRSGGTDTQYF
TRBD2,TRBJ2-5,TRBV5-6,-,TGTGCCAGCAGCCTAGCGGGCCTATTCCAAGAGACCCAGTACTTC,CASSLAGLFQETQYF
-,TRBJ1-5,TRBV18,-,TGTGCCAGCTCATTAAACGTTGGGGCTTCAGGCAATCAGCCCCAGCATTTT,CASSLNVGASGNQPQHF
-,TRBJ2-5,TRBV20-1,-,TGCAGTGCTAGTCGACAGCAAGAGACCCAGTACTTC,CSASRQQETQYF
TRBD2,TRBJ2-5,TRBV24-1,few,TGTGCCACCAGTGGTAGCGGGGGGGCAGGAGAGACCCAGTACTTC,CATSGSGGAGETQYF
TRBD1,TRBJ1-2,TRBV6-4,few,TGTGCCAGCAGTGAAGGGGGCCCGCATTATGGCTACACCTTC,CASSEGGPHYGYTF